The rows below give T cell receptor beta chains drawn from one sample of a study of blood T cell repertoires in COVID-19. The data were produced by immunoSEQ multiplex PCR, yet TCRdb's version contains in-frame clones alone and is incomplete. The sample shows some 69,000 clones, roughly 80% of them seen only once. Sequencing was done on a sample of peripheral blood. All receptors come from an older woman with acute or convalescent COVID-19. CDR3s include the opening cysteine and the closing phenylalanine or tryptophan. Each record gives: clone size, D gene, V gene, J gene, CDR3 protein, CDR3 DNA. A D gene is named only where the DNA matches it firmly. Size values are once, few and many counts, or a class for expanded clones, and some rows have none.

size: few
D: TRBD2
V: TRBV4-1
J: TRBJ2-1
CDR3: CASLALGGRHNEQFF
DNA: TGCGCCAGCCTGGCCTTGGGCGGGAGGCATAATGAGCAGTTCTTC

size: NA
D: NA
V: TRBV9
J: TRBJ2-1
CDR3: CASSPVAQLYNEQFF
DNA: TGTGCCAGCAGCCCAGTGGCACAGCTCTACAATGAGCAGTTCTTC

size: NA
D: NA
V: TRBV9
J: TRBJ1-1
CDR3: CASSRTEAESAFF
DNA: TGTGCCAGCAGCCGGACTGAGGCTGAATCGGCTTTCTTT

size: NA
D: NA
V: TRBV5-1
J: TRBJ1-1
CDR3: CASSLTDNSNTEAFF
DNA: TGCGCCAGCAGCTTAACCGACAACTCGAACACTGAAGCTTTCTTT

size: once
D: TRBD1
V: TRBV7-8
J: TRBJ2-1
CDR3: CASSRDRGHEQFF
DNA: TGTGCCAGCAGCCGGGACAGGGGCCATGAGCAGTTCTTC

size: NA
D: NA
V: TRBV5-1
J: TRBJ2-6
CDR3: CASSSTLDVLTF
DNA: TGCGCCAGCAGCTCCACATTGGACGTCCTGACTTTC

size: NA
D: NA
V: TRBV2
J: TRBJ2-2
CDR3: CASTMGVVSTGELFF
DNA: TGTGCCAGCACGATGGGAGTTGTCAGCACCGGGGAGCTGTTTTTT

size: few
D: TRBD1
V: TRBV9
J: TRBJ2-2
CDR3: CASSVGTVNTGELFF
DNA: TGTGCCAGCAGCGTTGGGACAGTGAACACCGGGGAGCTGTTTTTT

size: NA
D: TRBD2
V: TRBV5-1
J: TRBJ2-7
CDR3: CASSFGGATYEQYF
DNA: TGCGCCAGCAGCTTCGGGGGGGCCACCTACGAGCAGTACTTC

size: NA
D: NA
V: TRBV4-1
J: TRBJ2-7
CDR3: CASSQGQGSDEQYF
DNA: TGCGCCAGCAGCCAAGGCCAGGGGTCCGACGAGCAGTACTTC

size: NA
D: TRBD1
V: TRBV7-9
J: TRBJ2-1
CDR3: CASSLPRQGWFF
DNA: TGTGCCAGCAGCTTACCGCGACAGGGTTGGTTCTTC

size: NA
D: NA
V: TRBV10-1
J: TRBJ1-1
CDR3: CASTFSWEGFGSEAFF
DNA: TGCGCCAGCACTTTTTCATGGGAGGGTTTTGGGTCTGAAGCTTTCTTT

size: NA
D: TRBD1
V: TRBV30
J: TRBJ1-6
CDR3: CAWTHGTASSPLHF
DNA: TGTGCCTGGACCCACGGGACAGCAAGTTCACCCCTCCACTTT